This is a list of T cell receptor beta chains from one sample in a study of T cell changes during pregnancy in multiple sclerosis. Using immunoSEQ multiplex PCR, the repertoire was profiled, and TCRdb retains in-frame clones only, with some absent. The table lists 50,000 to 65,000 clones, 95% to 97% of them singletons, with 2% to 2.5% in the top ten. The material sequenced was CD8+ T cells from peripheral blood mononuclear cells, taken after pregnancy. The receptors shown here come from a female donor with multiple sclerosis, enrolled in a pregnancy study. The conserved cysteine and the conserved F or W are not part of the CDR3 here.

j_call v_call cdr3_aa
TRBJ1-2 TRBV7-9 ASSLAPDRVSGYT
TRBJ2-2 TRBV2 ASSEGGSATGELF
TRBJ2-7 TRBV4-1 ASSQEGGAGTSTYEQY
TRBJ1-2 TRBV7-2 ASHGRQGNYGYT
TRBJ2-1 TRBV29-1 SVDRSGRSVEQF
TRBJ2-2 TRBV2 ASSEEGDRAGELF
TRBJ2-7 TRBV7-8 ASRGLAGTAYEQY
TRBJ2-3 TRBV6-5 ASTPRLWGADTQY
TRBJ2-7 TRBV7-9 ASSRTGGYYHEQY
TRBJ1-1 TRBV4-3 ASSQGAGTEAF
TRBJ2-5 TRBV10-3 AISGRSLGAQETQY
TRBJ2-7 TRBV28 ASSRLEGGYEQY
TRBJ2-1 TRBV13 ASRTGELPEQF
TRBJ2-1 TRBV4-3 ASSQGGVNEQF
TRBJ1-1 TRBV4-2 ASSQEGGNTEAF
TRBJ2-1 TRBV7-9 ASGGSGF
TRBJ1-1 TRBV5-5 ASSLGENTEAF
TRBJ2-3 TRBV28 ASSSARSGRPTDTQY
TRBJ2-7 TRBV4-1 ASSQVAGQGNHEQY
TRBJ1-2 TRBV4-3 ASSQDDGPPNYGYT
TRBJ2-2 TRBV28 ASSFRGLLRELF
TRBJ1-2 TRBV5-1 ASSPGRTARAGGYT
TRBJ2-5 TRBV7-9 ASSPGTEETQY
TRBJ2-7 TRBV5-4 ASSTTGYEQY